This T cell receptor (beta chain) was observed in a study of cytomegalovirus exposure and HLA in healthy donors. Study-level points and caveats: In vitro assays verified that a few CMV-associated chains recognized CMV antigens specifically.

V was clipped by 5 bases and J by 8 bases, with 12 bases between them. The CDR3 is 12 residues long. Germline V CDR1 and CDR2: SGHTA, FQGNSA. PCR primers comprised 60 Vbeta and 13 Jbeta primers. Assay used: immunoSEQ multiplex PCR; TCRdb lists only in-frame clones, some missing. The table has about 220,000 clones, roughly 75% seen once. In regard to this clone: Its antigen is not identified.

Material for sequencing was PBMCs. The origin of this receptor is a woman aged 25-40 years in good health and CMV-seronegative. The V call is TRBV7-2, the J call TRBJ1-2, with a weak D call TRBD1 (5 bases). This chain's CDR3 is CASSPGYEGYTF. The CDR3 DNA sequence: TGTGCCAGCAGCCCAGGGTACGAGGGCTACACCTTC.